The entry below describes one T cell receptor beta chain. This clone was seen just once. It has no known antigen specificity. Base qualities are not recorded, but no much larger clone differs from it by a single base. The immunoSEQ Assay, a bias-controlled multiplex PCR, was used to amplify TCRbeta CDR3 regions from genomic DNA. From the authors' description of their analysis: Nucleated cell counts per sample were estimated from amplification of reference gene primers within the assay. Sequence reads were collapsed and filtered to measure the absolute abundance of every unique TCRbeta CDR3 rearrangement. For each sample, productive Simpson clonality was calculated as the square root of Simpson's diversity index across productive rearrangements. TCRdb provides this immuneACCESS table in a form limited to in-frame rearrangements. Some clones are lacking; in checked studies, under half of them reflect an unresolved V gene, and why the rest are absent is not known. The V and J calls and the clone size are those of that table, but D and trimming were determined from the DNA. For this sample there are under 350,000 clones; roughly 85% appear just once. The ten largest clones add up to around 6.9% of the sample.

The data are from a study of blood T cell repertoires in COVID-19 (TCRdb year 2020). Regarding the study in general: Collaborator samples came from the United States, Italy and Spain and covered acute and convalescent phases of COVID-19. The prospective study material was composed of cDNA or gDNA derived from T cells, B-cell-depleted T cells, or PBMCs. The dataset comprised deeply sampled blood TCRbeta repertoires from subjects exposed to, actively infected with, or recovered from COVID-19. The repertoires were made available in a free public database intended to serve as a resource for research on the immune response to SARS-CoV-2. Samples came from the ongoing ImmuneRACE study (first 160 participants) plus 1,254 subjects from 6 global collaborators. The sample metadata nearly always contained a de-identified subject ID, COVID-19 status, age in years and sex. Where available, HLA class I and class II types were taken from metadata supplied by the sample provider and were not determined by assay-based typing. Points the paper makes about the study in general: How much clinical and demographic metadata was included differed by source and by participant, and the metadata was provided uncurated.

The CDR3 spans 15 residues, from the cysteine through the phenylalanine. Just CDR3 DNA is preserved here, 45 bases in frame from base 1. CDR1 SGHNT and CDR2 YYREEE are derived from the germline V gene (reference sequence). Trimming takes 6 bases from V and 8 bases from J, and the germline ends sit 18 bases apart. Each collaborating institution followed its own protocols to collect whole blood in K2EDTA tubes. For TCRbeta analysis, collaborator samples were shipped as frozen whole blood, as isolated PBMCs, or as DNA extracted from either sample type. The chain links TRBV5-4 with TRBJ1-6, with TRBD1 as a weak D call on 5 bases. Sequencing was carried out using peripheral blood. The clonotype comes from a human donor in a cohort sampled during active COVID-19. Here is the DNA: TGTGCCAGCAAAAATGGGGGGGTTTGGGATTCACCCCTCCACTTT. Translated, it gives CASKNGGVWDSPLHF.